This is a list of T cell receptor beta chains from one sample in a study of cytomegalovirus exposure and HLA in healthy donors. The method was immunoSEQ multiplex PCR; TCRdb's version includes in-frame clones alone and lacks a portion of them. The profile shows about 180,000 clones, 75% of them singletons. The sample was PBMCs. The receptors were sampled from a male donor in good health and CMV-seronegative. The CDR3 runs from the conserved cysteine through the conserved F or W. D genes are given only for firm matches. Clone size is stated in some rows and not others, as once, few, many or a class when expanded.

DNA: TGTGCCTGGAGTAAGGGGGCCGGAGATCAGCCCCAGCATTTT
CDR3: CAWSKGAGDQPQHF
D: TRBD1
V: TRBV30
J: TRBJ1-5
size: few

DNA: TGCAGCGTTGAGGGGGGGGGCCGGGATACGCAGTATTTT
CDR3: CSVEGGGRDTQYF
D: -
V: TRBV29-1
J: TRBJ2-3
size: few

DNA: TGTGCCAGCAGCTTAGGGTCCCAGGTCGGCAATCAGCCCCAGCATTTT
CDR3: CASSLGSQVGNQPQHF
D: -
V: TRBV7-8
J: TRBJ1-5
size: -

DNA: TGTGCCATCACTAGCGGGGCATCCTACGAGCAGTACTTC
CDR3: CAITSGASYEQYF
D: TRBD2
V: TRBV10-3
J: TRBJ2-7
size: -

DNA: TGTGCCATCACTCGCGCGATGAACAGGGTAGGAACCTCTGGAAACACCATATATTTT
CDR3: CAITRAMNRVGTSGNTIYF
D: -
V: TRBV10-3
J: TRBJ1-3
size: -

DNA: TGTGCCTGGAGTAGGGGACAGGGAATGTGGCAGCCCCAGCATTTT
CDR3: CAWSRGQGMWQPQHF
D: TRBD1
V: TRBV30
J: TRBJ1-5
size: -

DNA: TGCGCCAGCAGCCTTGTAGCGGGAGGGCCCATCAGTGAGCAGTTCTTC
CDR3: CASSLVAGGPISEQFF
D: TRBD2
V: TRBV4-3
J: TRBJ2-1
size: -

DNA: TGTGCCAGCAGCGTAGGCGCTACCTACGAGCAGTACTTC
CDR3: CASSVGATYEQYF
D: -
V: TRBV9
J: TRBJ2-7
size: -

DNA: TGTGCCAGCAGCTTAGGGTCAGCGGGAAACACCATATATTTT
CDR3: CASSLGSAGNTIYF
D: -
V: TRBV7-8
J: TRBJ1-3
size: -

DNA: TGTGCCAGCAGTGAATTTGGTAGCGGGATCTCCTCCTACAATGAGCAGTTCTTC
CDR3: CASSEFGSGISSYNEQFF
D: TRBD2
V: TRBV25-1
J: TRBJ2-1
size: -

DNA: TGTGCCAGCAGTTTGACGGGGTTATATGGCTACACCTTC
CDR3: CASSLTGLYGYTF
D: -
V: TRBV6-5
J: TRBJ1-2
size: few

DNA: TGTGCCTGGGGGCTGATCTCTGGAAACACCATATATTTT
CDR3: CAWGLISGNTIYF
D: -
V: TRBV30
J: TRBJ1-3
size: -

DNA: TGTGCCAGCAGCGTAGCCGGGAGGGCCTTCGCAGATACGCAGTATTTT
CDR3: CASSVAGRAFADTQYF
D: TRBD2
V: TRBV9
J: TRBJ2-3
size: -

DNA: TGTGCCAGCAGCTTAACAGGGGGGGATCAGCCCCAGCATTTT
CDR3: CASSLTGGDQPQHF
D: TRBD1
V: TRBV7-2
J: TRBJ1-5
size: -

DNA: TGTGCCAGCTCATTATCGACAGGGGCTAATGGCTACACCTTC
CDR3: CASSLSTGANGYTF
D: TRBD1
V: TRBV18
J: TRBJ1-2
size: once

DNA: TGTGCCAGCTCACCAGGACAGGGGGTCACTGAAGCTTTCTTT
CDR3: CASSPGQGVTEAFF
D: TRBD1
V: TRBV18
J: TRBJ1-1
size: -

DNA: TGTGCCAGCACCGATCCTCTGGTCGGCGAGCAGTACTTC
CDR3: CASTDPLVGEQYF
D: -
V: TRBV28
J: TRBJ2-7
size: -

DNA: TGTGCCAGCAGTTACTCGGGGGACACGCATAATTCACCCCTCCACTTT
CDR3: CASSYSGDTHNSPLHF
D: -
V: TRBV6-5
J: TRBJ1-6
size: -

DNA: TGTGCCAGCAGTTACGACGGACTAGCCAAAAACATTCAGTACTTC
CDR3: CASSYDGLAKNIQYF
D: -
V: TRBV6-5
J: TRBJ2-4
size: -

DNA: TGTGCCATCAGTACCCCATCAATAAACGGGGGGGCCGGCGTGCGCACCTACAATGAGCAGTTCTTC
CDR3: CAISTPSINGGAGVRTYNEQFF
D: TRBD2
V: TRBV10-3
J: TRBJ2-1
size: -

DNA: TGTGCCAGTAGTGCCTCTCAGGGGGCCAGCAATCAGCCCCAGCATTTT
CDR3: CASSASQGASNQPQHF
D: TRBD1
V: TRBV19
J: TRBJ1-5
size: -

DNA: TGTGCCAGCAGTTCCTCAGGGAATACGCAGTATTTT
CDR3: CASSSSGNTQYF
D: -
V: TRBV28
J: TRBJ2-3
size: -